These 29 T cell receptor beta chains were sequenced from one sample in a study of beta chain features in type 1 diabetes. Isolated RNA was reverse transcribed in full, so expressed TCRB transcripts were sequenced. Method: immunoSEQ multiplex PCR; TCRdb's copy keeps in-frame clones and lacks some. Among 300,000 or so clones listed, 7% to 9% were seen once. Sequenced sample: central memory CD4+ T cells from blood. These receptors originate from a woman between 18 and 30 years old in good health.

This clone was picked up a small number of times. The rearrangement joins TRBV5-1 to TRBJ2-1; TRBD1 agrees at 7 bases. CDR1 and CDR2 from the germline V gene are SGHRS and YFSETQ. V was pared by 4 bases and J by 12 bases, with 7 bases of the junction left unmatched. The CDR3 has 12 residues. The CDR3 is CASSGTGDWQFF. The CDR3 DNA is TGCGCCAGCAGCGGAACAGGGGATTGGCAGTTCTTC.

This clone appeared a few times. The V and J genes are TRBV5-6 and TRBJ1-4; TRBD1 agrees at 7 bases. J lost 3 bases, V lost 3 bases, and 5 bases had no gene match. Per germline, CDR1 SGHDT and CDR2 YYEEEE. The CDR3 contains 15 residues. CDR3 sequence (DNA): TGTGCCAGCAGCTCACAGGGGTCGGCTAATGAAAAACTGTTTTTT. It is translated as CASSSQGSANEKLFF.

V usage is TRBV6-6 and J usage is TRBJ1-1; 7 bases match TRBD1. V shed 2 bases and J 3 bases; nucleotides not matched to a gene: 6. CDR1 MNHNY and CDR2 SVGAGI come from the germline V gene (reference sequence). CDR3 length: 15 residues. The CDR3 region is CASSYTPTGDTEAFF. The DNA for the CDR3 is TGTGCCAGCAGTTACACCCCCACAGGGGACACTGAAGCTTTCTTT.

This clone was observed a few times. This chain uses TRBV15 with TRBJ1-4, with D uncertain. The CDR3 has 16 residues. CDR1 is LNHNV and CDR2 is YYDKDF in the germline V gene (reference sequence). V lost 4 bases and J lost 7, with 19 bases in between. CDR3: CATSTTTTLVGEKLFF. DNA for the CDR3: TGTGCCACCAGCACTACGACAACGCTGGTGGGTGAAAAACTGTTTTTT. The whole variable domain, filled in from reference TRBV15 and TRBJ1-4, reads DAMVIQNPRYQVTQFGKPVTLSCSQTLNHNVMYWYQQKSSQAPKLLFHYYDKDFNNEADTPDNFQSRRPNTSFCFLDIRSPGLGDTAMYLCATSTTTTLVGEKLFFGSGTQLSVL.

The sample holds a few counts of this clone. The V and J genes are TRBV7-9 and TRBJ1-1; perhaps TRBD1 as D (5 bases). V shed 2 bases and J shed 2 bases, with 6 bases lying between them. This CDR3 spans 13 amino acids. Germline values: CDR1 SEHNR, CDR2 FQNEAQ (reference sequence). The CDR3 bases are TGTGCCAGCAGCTTATGGGACAACACTGAAGCTTTCTTT. The encoded protein is CASSLWDNTEAFF.

The rearrangement uses TRBV27 and TRBJ1-2; a weak D match, TRBD1 (6 bases). Germline loops: CDR1 MNHEY, CDR2 SMNVEV (reference sequence). Trimming stripped 10 bases from V and 8 bases from J, with 20 bases between. This CDR3 region has 13 residues. In DNA form, the CDR3 reads TGTGCCACCCGAAAGACAGGCCCCCCCGGCTACACCTTC. Its protein product is CATRKTGPPGYTF.

This clone was observed a few times. J is TRBJ2-7 and V is TRBV4-2; a weak D match, TRBD1 (5 bases). The germline CDR1 and CDR2 sequences are LGHNA and YNFKEQ. Deletions cut 3 bases from V and 6 bases from J, with 18 bases between. This CDR3 has 15 amino acids. The CDR3 loop is CASSHRTKGASEQYF. The CDR3 bases are TGTGCCAGCAGCCATCGGACAAAAGGCGCTTCCGAGCAGTACTTC.

This clone appeared a few times. The chain recombines TRBV6-5 with TRBJ2-3; 10 bases line up with TRBD2. Germline values: CDR1 MNHEY, CDR2 SVGAGI. With V trimmed by 6 bases and J by 3 bases, 6 bases remained unmatched. This CDR3 comprises 15 residues. CDR3 protein: CASRPSGSGTDTQYF. The CDR3 nucleotides are TGTGCCAGCAGACCTAGCGGGAGCGGGACAGATACGCAGTATTTT.

This clone was found many times. Distinct nucleotide sequences in the sample also encode this CDR3. The chain combines TRBV28 with TRBJ1-1, with unresolved D. Germline V lookup: CDR1 MDHEN, CDR2 SYDVKM. The CDR3 is 11 amino acids. V shed 6 bases and J shed 0 bases, with 2 bases lying between them. CDR3 sequence (DNA): TGTGCCAGCAGACTGAACACTGAAGCTTTCTTT. Amino acids: CASRLNTEAFF. Complete variable domain (other parts from reference TRBV28 and TRBJ1-1): DVKVTQSSRYLVKRTGEKVFLECVQDMDHENMFWYRQDPGLGLRLIYFSYDVKMKEKGDIPEGYSVSREKKERFSLILESASTNQTSMYLCASRLNTEAFFGQGTRLTVV.

As concerns this clone: A clone one base away is much larger, so this may be a read error. This sample includes further DNA sequences coding for the same CDR3. This chain uses TRBV14 with TRBJ2-5; D remains unclear. CDR1 and CDR2 (germline): SGHDN, FVKESK. CDR3 length equals 13 residues. Between the trimmed V and J ends, which lost 0 bases and 5 bases, there was a span of 7 bases. The CDR3 sequence: CASSQDPRETQYF. The CDR3 nucleotides are TGTGCCAGCAGCCAAGATCCCCGGGAGACCCAGTACTTC.

V gene TRBV5-4 combines with J gene TRBJ1-4; TRBD1 agrees at 7 bases. This CDR3 comprises 15 residues. J was trimmed by 5 bases and V by 6 bases; bases with no gene match: 10. CDR1 SGHNT and CDR2 YYREEE come from the germline V gene (reference sequence). CDR3 coding DNA: TGTGCCAGCACCACCGGTCCAGGGGGAAATGAAAAACTGTTTTTT. It specifies CASTTGPGGNEKLFF.

This chain connects TRBV11-2 to TRBJ2-5; maybe TRBD1 (8 bases). V was cut by 5 bases and J by 5 bases, with 15 bases left in between. Germline V gene lookup returns CDR1 SGHAT and CDR2 FQNNGV. The CDR3 has 14 residues. Written as DNA, the CDR3 is TGTGCCAGCAGCGTCAACAGGGGGGGGGAGACCCAGTACTTC. Its translation is CASSVNRGGETQYF. Full variable domain (outside the CDR3, taken from reference TRBV11-2 and TRBJ2-5): EAGVAQSPRYKIIEKRQSVAFWCNPISGHATLYWYQQILGQGPKLLIQFQNNGVVDDSQLPKDRFSAERLKGVDSTLKIQPAKLEDSAVYLCASSVNRGGETQYFGPGTRLLVL.

This clone was counted between two and nine times. The V call is TRBV5-5, the J call TRBJ1-5, with D unclear. This CDR3 spans 13 amino acids. Trimming cost V 0 bases and J 7 bases, with 8 bases left between them. CDR1 SGHKS and CDR2 YYEKEE come from the germline V gene (reference sequence). The CDR3, as DNA: TGTGCCAGCAGCTTGGGCTTGACCCAGCCCCAGCATTTT. This translates into CASSLGLTQPQHF.

This clone was observed a few times. The chain recombines TRBV4-3 with TRBJ2-7; D gene unclear. Germline CDR1 and CDR2: LGHNA and YSLEER. V was trimmed by 0 bases and J by 7 bases, leaving 13 bases between them. This CDR3 contains 14 residues. This CDR3 is CASSQELYGDEQYF. DNA for the CDR3: TGCGCCAGCAGCCAAGAACTCTACGGTGATGAGCAGTACTTC.

This clone appeared a few times. The chain recombines TRBV27 with TRBJ2-7, with 7 bases lining up with TRBD2. Unmatched junction bases numbered 12, after V lost 7 bases and J lost 3 bases. Looked up from germline, CDR1 is MNHEY and CDR2 is SMNVEV (reference sequence). The CDR3 has 15 amino acids. CDR3 nucleotides: TGTGCCAGCAACCCTCCCCCAAGCGGGATCTACGAGCAGTACTTC. Translating gives CASNPPPSGIYEQYF.

As to this clone: The same CDR3 arises from other DNA sequences in this sample as well. This chain links TRBV4-3 with TRBJ2-7, with 9 bases matching TRBD2. CDR1 and CDR2 (germline): LGHNA, YSLEER. Trimming removed 0 bases from V and 3 bases from J; junction bases left unmatched: 3. The CDR3 runs to 15 residues. CDR3 in amino acids: CASSQDLAGNYEQYF. Here the CDR3 DNA reads TGCGCCAGCAGCCAAGACCTAGCGGGGAACTACGAGCAGTACTTC.

This clone was recorded a few times. V usage is TRBV19 and J usage is TRBJ1-2; no clear D gene. Trimming left V 2 bases short and J 1 base short, with 8 bases between. The CDR3 has 14 residues. Germline assignment: CDR1 LNHDA and CDR2 SQIVND (reference sequence). CDR3 coding DNA: TGTGCCAGTAGTATACAAGCGGATAACTATGGCTACACCTTC. It specifies CASSIQADNYGYTF.

The CDR3 coding sequence is TGCGCCAGCAGCTTAGTGACAGGTGGGTTGGTTCATGAGCAGTTCTTC. Translated: CASSLVTGGLVHEQFF. The rearrangement links TRBV5-1 to TRBJ2-1, with D tentatively TRBD1 (6 bases). The germline V gene has CDR1 SGHRS and CDR2 YFSETQ. V lost 2 bases to trimming and J lost 8 bases, with 20 bases between them. CDR3 length: 16 residues.

This clone was counted only a few times. J is TRBJ2-5 and V is TRBV11-2; D possibly uses TRBD1 or TRBD2 (5 bases each). Gene TRBJ2-7 matches the end of the DNA better, so the J call may be wrong. The germline gives CDR1 SGHAT, CDR2 FQNNGV. This CDR3 has 15 residues. The CDR3, as DNA: TGTGCCAGCAGCTTAGCTGCAGGGACGGCATACGAGCAGTACTTC. Translated, it gives CASSLAAGTAYEQYF.

The chain joins TRBV13 to TRBJ2-7; possibly TRBD2 for D (6 bases). V was shortened by 5 bases and J by 2 bases, with 13 bases between the two germline ends. The germline gives CDR1 PRHDT, CDR2 FYEKMQ (reference sequence). This CDR3 is 14 amino acids long. The CDR3 nucleotides are TGTGCCAGCAGCCGACGGGACTGGACCTACGAGCAGTACTTC. Its translation is CASSRRDWTYEQYF.

V usage is TRBV7-2 and J usage is TRBJ2-7, with 7 positions matching TRBD1. V lost 6 bases and J lost 6; bases outside the gene matches: 11. CDR3 size: 14 residues. Germline CDR1 is SGHTA and CDR2 is FQGNSA. CDR3 nucleotide sequence: TGTGCCAGCAGGCTTAGACAGGGTGCTGGCGAGCAGTACTTC. It yields the protein CASRLRQGAGEQYF.

This clone appeared many times. This chain uses TRBV2 with TRBJ2-7; 7 nucleotides agree with TRBD1. V was clipped by 9 bases and J by 2 bases; unmatched bases: 7. The germline V gene has CDR1 SNHLY and CDR2 FYNNEI. The CDR3 covers 13 residues. The CDR3 DNA follows: TGTGCCAGTCAGACAGGGAAGCCCTACGAGCAGTACTTC. This gives the protein CASQTGKPYEQYF.

The chain combines TRBV18 with TRBJ1-2, with 7 bases that match TRBD1. With V trimmed by 3 bases and J by 6 bases, 1 base remained unmatched. Germline values: CDR1 KGHSH, CDR2 LQKENI. This CDR3 has 12 residues. CDR3 region: CASSPTGDGYTF. In DNA, the CDR3 is TGTGCCAGCTCACCCACAGGGGATGGCTACACCTTC.

To note about this clone: This sample also contains other DNA sequences that code for the same CDR3. The rearrangement uses TRBV7-2 and TRBJ2-7; D unclear. The CDR3 runs 11 residues. V was shortened by 4 bases and J by 2 bases, with 3 bases between the two germline ends. Germline lookup yields CDR1 SGHTA and CDR2 FQGNSA. CDR3 sequence reads: CASSSTYEQYF. CDR3 coding DNA: TGTGCCAGCAGCTCAACCTACGAGCAGTACTTC.

This clone came up a few times. The chain uses TRBV7-2 and TRBJ1-2, with D perhaps TRBD1 (5 bases). Trimming took off 3 bases at V and 8 bases at J, with 16 bases between the two ends. The germline gives CDR1 SGHTA, CDR2 FQGNSA. This CDR3 has 14 amino acids. DNA for the CDR3: TGTGCCAGCAGCTTCAAGGGGTCCCGAAACGGCTACACCTTC. It specifies CASSFKGSRNGYTF. The full variable domain, its missing parts supplied by reference TRBV7-2 and TRBJ1-2, is GAGVSQSPSNKVTEKGKDVELRCDPISGHTALYWYRQSLGQGLEFLIYFQGNSAPDKSGLPSDRFSAERTGGSVSTLTIQRTQQEDSAVYLCASSFKGSRNGYTFGSGTRLTVV.

Ten or more counts support this clone. This sequence joins TRBV5-4 and TRBJ2-5, with TRBD2 matching 10 bases. The CDR3 runs to 16 residues. Germline V gene lookup returns CDR1 SGHNT and CDR2 YYREEE (reference sequence). J gave up 4 bases and V 0 bases, and 6 bases lay outside the gene matches. CDR3 protein: CASSLGGTSEGETQYF. Here the CDR3 DNA reads TGTGCCAGCAGCTTGGGCGGGACTAGCGAAGGAGAGACCCAGTACTTC.

The rearrangement joins TRBV4-2 to TRBJ2-1; D is uncertain. V lost 0 bases, J lost 3 bases, and 9 bases lay in between. The CDR3 runs to 15 residues. Germline V lookup: CDR1 LGHNA, CDR2 YNFKEQ. The CDR3 loop is CASSQELRNYNEQFF. The DNA for the CDR3 is TGTGCCAGCAGCCAAGAACTAAGGAACTACAATGAGCAGTTCTTC.

The rearrangement joins TRBV5-6 to TRBJ2-5; the D call may be TRBD1 or TRBD2 (5 bases each). Germline-derived CDR1 and CDR2 are SGHDT and YYEEEE. The V gene lost 1 base and the J gene lost 5 bases, with 9 bases spanning the gap. The CDR3 is made up of 13 amino acids. CDR3 residues: CASSLWGGETQYF. CDR3 in DNA: TGTGCCAGCAGCTTGTGGGGCGGGGAGACCCAGTACTTC.

The chain uses TRBV19 and TRBJ2-2; 12 nucleotides align to TRBD2. The V gene's germline CDR1 is LNHDA and CDR2 SQIVND (reference sequence). J gave up 5 bases and V 5 bases, and 3 bases lay outside the gene matches. The CDR3 has 15 amino acids. The CDR3 loop is CASSLAGGNTGELFF. DNA for the CDR3: TGTGCCAGTAGTCTAGCGGGAGGGAATACCGGGGAGCTGTTTTTT.